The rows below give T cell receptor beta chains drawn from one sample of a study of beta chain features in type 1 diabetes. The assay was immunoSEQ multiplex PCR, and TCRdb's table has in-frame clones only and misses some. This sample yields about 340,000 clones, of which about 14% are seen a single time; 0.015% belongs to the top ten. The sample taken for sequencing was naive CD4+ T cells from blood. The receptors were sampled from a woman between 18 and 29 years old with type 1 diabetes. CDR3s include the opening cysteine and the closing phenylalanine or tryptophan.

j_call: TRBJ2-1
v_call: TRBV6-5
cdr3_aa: CASSFTSGTGFNEQFF

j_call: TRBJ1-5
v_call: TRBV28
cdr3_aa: CASSFPTGGYSNQPQHF

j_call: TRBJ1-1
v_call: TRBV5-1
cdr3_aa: CASSSDGNTEAFF

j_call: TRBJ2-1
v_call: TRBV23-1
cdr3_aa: CASSHQTGAFPNEQFF

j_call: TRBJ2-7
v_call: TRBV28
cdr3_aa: CASSFRDRVPYEQYF

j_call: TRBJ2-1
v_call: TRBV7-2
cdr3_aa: CASSPMSSYNEQFF

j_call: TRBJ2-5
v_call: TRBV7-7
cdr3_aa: CASSLATGGSAQYF

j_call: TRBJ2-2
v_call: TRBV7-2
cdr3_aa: CADRLAATNTGELFF

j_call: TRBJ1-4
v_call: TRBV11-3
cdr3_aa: CASSGGGGEKLFF

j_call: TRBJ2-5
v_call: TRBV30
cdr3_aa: CAGSQGQVQETQYF

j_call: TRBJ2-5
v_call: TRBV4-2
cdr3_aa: CASSLGLAAQETQYF

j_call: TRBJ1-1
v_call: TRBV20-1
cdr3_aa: CSAPGDTEAFF

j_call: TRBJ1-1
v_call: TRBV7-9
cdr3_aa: CASSLRGEAFF

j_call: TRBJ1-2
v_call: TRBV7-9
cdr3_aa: CASSLGAGYGYTF

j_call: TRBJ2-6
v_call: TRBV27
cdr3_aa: CASSLRDTISGANVLTF

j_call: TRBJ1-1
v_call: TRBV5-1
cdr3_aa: CASSSVTDNTEAFF

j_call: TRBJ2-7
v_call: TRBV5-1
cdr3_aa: CASSLAGGPGTYEQYF

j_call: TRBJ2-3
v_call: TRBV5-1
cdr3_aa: CASSWGQNTDTQYF

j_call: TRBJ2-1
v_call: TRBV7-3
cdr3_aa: CASSPQSYNEQFF

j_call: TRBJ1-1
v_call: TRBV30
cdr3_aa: CAWTGQGTTEAFF

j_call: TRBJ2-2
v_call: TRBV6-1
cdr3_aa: CASTGLAANTGELFF

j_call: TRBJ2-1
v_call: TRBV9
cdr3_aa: CASSVGLALSYNEQFF

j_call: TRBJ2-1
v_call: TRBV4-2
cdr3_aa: CASTLAEDYNEQFF

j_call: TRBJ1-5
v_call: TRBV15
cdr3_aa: CATSSRFSNQPQHF

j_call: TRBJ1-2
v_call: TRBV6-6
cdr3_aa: CASSYSGGSNYGYTF

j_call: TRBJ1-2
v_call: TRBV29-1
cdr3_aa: CSVTRDRNYGYTF